The T cell receptor beta chain under discussion was sequenced for a study of blood T cell repertoires in COVID-19. Study members were between roughly 18 and 100 years old and lived in around 24 US regions. Participant-given clinical history determined each cohort assignment. Germline CDR1 SGHRS, CDR2 YFSETQ. This CDR3 spans 15 amino acids. V lost 2 bases and J lost 7, with 13 bases in between. Produced via immunoSEQ multiplex PCR; TCRdb's table is partial and in-frame only. The sample lists about 200,000 clones, about 82% occurring once. The receptor comes from a man aged 40-55 years with acute COVID-19. Sequencing was done on a sample of PBMCs or T cells enriched from blood (not recorded which). The chain is built from TRBV5-1 and TRBJ1-6; a weak D match, TRBD1 (5 bases). CDR3 bases: TGCGCCAGCAGCTTAAACGCAGGGTCGAATTCACCCCTCCACTTT. It translates to CASSLNAGSNSPLHF.